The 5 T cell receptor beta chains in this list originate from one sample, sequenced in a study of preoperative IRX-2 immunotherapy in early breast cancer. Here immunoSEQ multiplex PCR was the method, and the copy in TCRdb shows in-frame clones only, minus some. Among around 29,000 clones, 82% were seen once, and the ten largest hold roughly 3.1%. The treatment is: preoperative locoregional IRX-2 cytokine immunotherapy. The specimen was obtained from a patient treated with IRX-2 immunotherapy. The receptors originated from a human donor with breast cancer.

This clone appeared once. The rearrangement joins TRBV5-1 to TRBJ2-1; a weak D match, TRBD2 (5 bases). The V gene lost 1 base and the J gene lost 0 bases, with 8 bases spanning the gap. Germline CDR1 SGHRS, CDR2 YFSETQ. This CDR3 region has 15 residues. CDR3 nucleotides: TGCGCCAGCAGCTTGTCGGGGAGCTCCTACAATGAGCAGTTCTTC. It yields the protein CASSLSGSSYNEQFF.

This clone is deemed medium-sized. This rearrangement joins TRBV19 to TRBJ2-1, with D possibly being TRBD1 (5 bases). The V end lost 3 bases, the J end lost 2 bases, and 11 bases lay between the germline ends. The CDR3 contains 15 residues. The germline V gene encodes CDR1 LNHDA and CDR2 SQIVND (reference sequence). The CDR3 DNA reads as TGTGCCAGTAGTATTGGTGACAGAGCCTACAATGAGCAGTTCTTC. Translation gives CASSIGDRAYNEQFF.

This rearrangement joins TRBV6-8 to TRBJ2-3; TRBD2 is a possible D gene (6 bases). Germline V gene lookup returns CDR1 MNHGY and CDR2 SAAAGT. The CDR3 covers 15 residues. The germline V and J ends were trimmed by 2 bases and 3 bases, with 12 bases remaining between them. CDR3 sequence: CASSYAGLRTDTQYF. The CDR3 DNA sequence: TGTGCCAGCAGTTACGCGGGACTTCGTACAGATACGCAGTATTTT.

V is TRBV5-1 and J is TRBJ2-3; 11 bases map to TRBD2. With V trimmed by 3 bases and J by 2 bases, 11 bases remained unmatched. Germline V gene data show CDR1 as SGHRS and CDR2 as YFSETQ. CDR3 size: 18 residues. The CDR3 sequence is CASSWGTSGAASTDTQYF. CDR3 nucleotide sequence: TGCGCCAGCAGCTGGGGGACTAGCGGCGCCGCCTCCACAGATACGCAGTATTTT.

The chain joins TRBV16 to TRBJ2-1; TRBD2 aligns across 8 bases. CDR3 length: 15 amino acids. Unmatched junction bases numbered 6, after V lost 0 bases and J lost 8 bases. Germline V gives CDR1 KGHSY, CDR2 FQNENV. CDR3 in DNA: TGTGCCAGCAGCCAATCGCCCAGCGGGAGCGATGAGCAGTTCTTC. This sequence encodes CASSQSPSGSDEQFF.